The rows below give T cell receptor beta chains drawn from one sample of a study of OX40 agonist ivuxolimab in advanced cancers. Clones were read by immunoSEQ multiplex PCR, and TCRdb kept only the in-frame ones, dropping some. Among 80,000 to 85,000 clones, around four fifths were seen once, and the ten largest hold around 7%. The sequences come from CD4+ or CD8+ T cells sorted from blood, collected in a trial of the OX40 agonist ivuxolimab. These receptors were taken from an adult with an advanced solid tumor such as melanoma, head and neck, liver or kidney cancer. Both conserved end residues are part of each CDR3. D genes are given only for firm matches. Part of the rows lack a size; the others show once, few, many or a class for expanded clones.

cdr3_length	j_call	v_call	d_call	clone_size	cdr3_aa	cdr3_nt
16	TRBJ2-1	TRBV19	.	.	CASSYRTASSYNEQFF	TGTGCCAGTAGCTACAGGACGGCGAGCTCCTACAATGAGCAGTTCTTC
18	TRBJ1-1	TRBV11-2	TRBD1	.	CASSLAGQVPFRDTEAFF	TGTGCCAGCAGCTTAGCCGGACAGGTACCGTTTCGGGACACTGAAGCTTTCTTT
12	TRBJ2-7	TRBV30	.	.	CAWSAIPYEQYF	TGTGCCTGGAGTGCCATCCCCTACGAGCAGTACTTC
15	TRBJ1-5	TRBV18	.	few	CASSPGWGGDQPQHF	TGTGCCAGCTCACCAGGATGGGGTGGGGATCAGCCCCAGCATTTT
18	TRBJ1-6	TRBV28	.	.	CASSPESSDRGFQGPLHF	TGTGCCAGCAGCCCGGAGAGTAGTGACAGAGGCTTTCAGGGACCCCTCCACTTT
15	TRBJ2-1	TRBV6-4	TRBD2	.	CASSELAGAFNEQFF	TGTGCCAGCAGTGAACTAGCGGGGGCCTTTAATGAGCAGTTCTTC
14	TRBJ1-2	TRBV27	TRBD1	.	CASRTGTGNYGYTF	TGTGCCAGCAGAACCGGGACAGGGAACTATGGCTACACCTTC
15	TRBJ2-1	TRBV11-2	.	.	CASSSSESSYNEQFF	TGTGCCAGCAGCTCCAGCGAAAGCTCCTACAATGAGCAGTTCTTC
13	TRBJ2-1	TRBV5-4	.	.	CASRPDSYNEQFF	TGTGCCAGCAGGCCCGACAGCTACAATGAGCAGTTCTTC
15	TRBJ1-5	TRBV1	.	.	CTNWPGTDIRQPQHF	TGCACCAACTGGCCCGGGACAGATATCAGGCAGCCCCAGCATTTT
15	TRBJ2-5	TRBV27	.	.	CASSLGGWYQETQYF	TGTGCCAGCAGTTTGGGCGGTTGGTACCAAGAGACCCAGTACTTC
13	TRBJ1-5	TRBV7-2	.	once	CASSFGSYQPQHF	TGTGCCAGCAGCTTCGGCAGCTATCAGCCCCAGCATTTT